This TCR beta chain derives from a study of cytomegalovirus exposure and HLA in healthy donors. PCR employed 60 Vbeta and 13 Jbeta primers. Generated by immunoSEQ multiplex PCR, the TCRdb table keeps only in-frame clones and is missing some. The top ten hold roughly 1.5% of the sample, which has around 130,000 clones, over 70% seen once. The CDR3 runs to 15 residues. The V end was cut by 8 bases, the J end by 4 bases, with 18 bases between. Germline CDR1 SNHLY, CDR2 FYNNEI. Specimen: PBMCs. This rearrangement joins TRBV2 to TRBJ1-5, with a tentative D call TRBD1 (5 bases). The receptor comes from a woman aged 18-29 years in good health and CMV-seronegative. CDR3 nucleotide sequence: TGTGCCAGCGTGTCGACAGACTCTCTGAATCAGCCCCAGCATTTT. This codes for CASVSTDSLNQPQHF.